A selection of T cell receptor beta chains follows, all from one sample in a study of blood T cell repertoires in COVID-19. TCRdb keeps only in-frame clones here, not all; method: immunoSEQ multiplex PCR. The top ten clones hold over 2.5% of a sample with about 360,000 clones, about 87% of them seen once. The sample comprised peripheral blood. These receptors came from a human donor in a cohort sampled during active COVID-19. Both conserved end residues are part of each CDR3. D genes are given only for firm matches. The size field is filled for only some rows; it gives once, few, many or a size class.

clone size	D gene	J gene	V gene	CDR3 protein	CDR3 DNA
NA	TRBD1	TRBJ1-4	TRBV7-9	CASSLGQGEGKLFF	TGTGCCAGCAGCCTCGGACAGGGGGAGGGAAAACTGTTTTTT
NA	NA	TRBJ1-1	TRBV29-1	CSVQTVGRNTEAFF	TGCAGCGTCCAGACAGTTGGTAGAAACACTGAAGCTTTCTTT
NA	NA	TRBJ1-2	TRBV28	CASSSTGGSNYGYTF	TGTGCCAGCAGTTCCACGGGGGGCTCTAACTATGGCTACACCTTC
NA	NA	TRBJ2-7	TRBV6-5	CASRPSGERYEQYF	TGTGCCAGCAGGCCTTCGGGGGAACGCTACGAGCAGTACTTC
NA	TRBD2	TRBJ2-5	TRBV5-4	CASSVGGTSGQETQYF	TGTGCCAGCAGCGTCGGCGGGACTAGCGGGCAAGAGACCCAGTACTTC
NA	TRBD1	TRBJ2-3	TRBV7-2	CASSFGTAYITDTQYF	TGTGCCAGCAGCTTTGGGACAGCGTACATCACAGATACGCAGTATTTT
once	NA	TRBJ1-1	TRBV7-9	CASSPTRGSNTEAFF	TGTGCCAGCAGCCCTACCAGGGGATCGAACACTGAAGCTTTCTTT
NA	TRBD2	TRBJ2-2	TRBV9	CASSTPGLAGGELFF	TGTGCCAGCAGCACCCCGGGACTAGCTGGCGGGGAGCTGTTTTTT
NA	TRBD2	TRBJ2-7	TRBV4-2	CASSQDLGRHSYEQYF	TGTGCCAGCAGCCAAGATCTCGGGAGGCACTCCTACGAGCAGTACTTC
NA	NA	TRBJ2-7	TRBV30	CAWSEGGIRVSYEQYF	TGTGCCTGGAGTGAGGGGGGGATAAGGGTCTCCTACGAGCAGTACTTC
NA	NA	TRBJ1-1	TRBV19	CASSIKVGGTEAFF	TGTGCCAGTAGTATTAAGGTGGGAGGCACTGAAGCTTTCTTT
once	NA	TRBJ1-1	TRBV28	CASSLKDRLNTEAFF	TGTGCCAGCAGTTTAAAGGACAGACTGAACACTGAAGCTTTCTTT
NA	NA	TRBJ1-4	TRBV5-5	CASSLGEGLLLEGEKLFF	TGTGCCAGCAGCTTGGGGGAGGGCCTTCTCCTCGAGGGTGAAAAACTGTTTTTT
NA	TRBD1	TRBJ1-2	TRBV7-2	CASSLEPGTGFNGYTF	TGTGCCAGCAGCTTAGAGCCCGGGACAGGTTTTAATGGCTACACCTTC
NA	NA	TRBJ2-5	TRBV7-2	CASSRQGGGQETQYF	TGTGCCAGCTCCCGACAGGGCGGGGGGCAAGAGACCCAGTACTTC
once	NA	TRBJ2-3	TRBV10-3	CAISEYSDGTDTQYF	TGTGCCATCAGTGAGTATAGCGACGGAACAGATACGCAGTATTTT
NA	TRBD2	TRBJ2-1	TRBV19	CASSIDRSGSSYNEQFF	TGTGCCAGTAGTATAGATAGGAGCGGGAGCTCCTACAATGAGCAGTTCTTC
NA	NA	TRBJ2-3	TRBV5-1	CASSRLSSTDTQYF	TGCGCCAGCAGCAGACTTTCAAGCACAGATACGCAGTATTTT
once	NA	TRBJ2-1	TRBV2	CASSDPGYYNEQFF	TGTGCCAGCAGTGACCCAGGGTATTACAATGAGCAGTTCTTC
NA	NA	TRBJ1-2	TRBV19	CASSTVPLGYTF	TGTGCCAGTAGTACGGTCCCTCTTGGCTACACCTTC
NA	NA	TRBJ2-3	TRBV1	CTSSHDPGLAGLKSTDTQYF	TGCACCAGCAGCCATGACCCCGGACTAGCGGGGCTTAAGAGCACAGATACGCAGTATTTT
NA	NA	TRBJ1-1	TRBV18	CASSASGINTEAFF	TGTGCCAGCTCAGCGTCAGGGATTAACACTGAAGCTTTCTTT
NA	NA	TRBJ1-2	TRBV6-5	CASGTNPNYGYTF	TGTGCCAGCGGGACAAACCCTAACTATGGCTACACCTTC
NA	NA	TRBJ2-5	TRBV18	CASSSSTGTGDQETQYF	TGTGCCAGCTCATCCTCTACCGGGACGGGGGACCAAGAGACCCAGTACTTC
few	NA	TRBJ1-1	TRBV4-1	CASSQTLGRTNTEAFF	TGCGCCAGCAGCCAAACCCTCGGGAGGACGAACACTGAAGCTTTCTTT
NA	NA	TRBJ1-1	TRBV19	CASKNRHTEAFF	TGTGCCAGTAAAAACAGACACACTGAAGCTTTCTTT
NA	NA	TRBJ1-4	TRBV7-9	CASSFLEKLFF	TGTGCCAGCAGCTTTCTTGAAAAACTGTTTTTT
once	NA	TRBJ2-5	TRBV6-5	CASRTWMEGQETQYF	TGTGCCAGCAGAACCTGGATGGAGGGCCAAGAGACCCAGTACTTC
NA	TRBD1	TRBJ1-5	TRBV6-5	CASSRQGSSNQPQHF	TGTGCCAGCAGTCGACAGGGGAGTAGCAATCAGCCCCAGCATTTT
NA	TRBD1	TRBJ1-5	TRBV6-1	CASSARTGDRNQPQHF	TGTGCCAGCAGTGCACGGACAGGGGATCGCAATCAGCCCCAGCATTTT
NA	NA	TRBJ2-3	TRBV7-3	CASSLSFPTDTQYF	TGTGCCAGCAGCTTAAGTTTTCCAACAGATACGCAGTATTTT
once	NA	TRBJ2-3	TRBV5-4	CARALSPRDTQYF	TGTGCTCGTGCACTTTCCCCCAGGGATACGCAGTATTTT
NA	TRBD2	TRBJ2-7	TRBV30	CAWSILLAGESYEQYF	TGTGCCTGGAGTATTTTACTAGCGGGGGAATCCTACGAGCAGTACTTC
once	TRBD1	TRBJ1-2	TRBV7-2	CASRRTGDNYGYTF	TGTGCCAGCAGACGGACAGGGGATAACTATGGCTACACCTTC
NA	TRBD2	TRBJ2-3	TRBV2	CASDGSSGSSGDTQYF	TGTGCCAGCGACGGTAGTAGCGGGAGTTCTGGAGATACGCAGTATTTT
NA	NA	TRBJ2-1	TRBV11-3	CASSLGAAYNEQFF	TGTGCCAGCAGCTTGGGGGCAGCCTACAATGAGCAGTTCTTC
few	NA	TRBJ2-1	TRBV7-2	CASSLYDGGANEQFF	TGTGCCAGCAGCTTGTATGATGGGGGGGCCAATGAGCAGTTCTTC
NA	NA	TRBJ1-6	TRBV19	CASTVLGQGNSPLHF	TGTGCCAGTACAGTCCTCGGCCAGGGAAATTCACCCCTCCACTTT
NA	TRBD2	TRBJ2-2	TRBV7-2	CASSLTGLVNTGELFF	TGTGCCAGCAGTCTTACGGGACTAGTTAACACCGGGGAGCTGTTTTTT
NA	NA	TRBJ1-2	TRBV4-1	CASSQPGNGYTF	TGCGCCAGCAGCCAACCGGGGAATGGCTACACCTTC
NA	TRBD1	TRBJ1-2	TRBV15	CAIADRVNTGYTF	TGTGCCATCGCGGACAGGGTGAATACTGGCTACACCTTC
few	TRBD2	TRBJ2-3	TRBV11-3	CASSASSGGFPDTQYF	TGTGCCAGCAGCGCCTCTAGCGGGGGGTTTCCAGATACGCAGTATTTT